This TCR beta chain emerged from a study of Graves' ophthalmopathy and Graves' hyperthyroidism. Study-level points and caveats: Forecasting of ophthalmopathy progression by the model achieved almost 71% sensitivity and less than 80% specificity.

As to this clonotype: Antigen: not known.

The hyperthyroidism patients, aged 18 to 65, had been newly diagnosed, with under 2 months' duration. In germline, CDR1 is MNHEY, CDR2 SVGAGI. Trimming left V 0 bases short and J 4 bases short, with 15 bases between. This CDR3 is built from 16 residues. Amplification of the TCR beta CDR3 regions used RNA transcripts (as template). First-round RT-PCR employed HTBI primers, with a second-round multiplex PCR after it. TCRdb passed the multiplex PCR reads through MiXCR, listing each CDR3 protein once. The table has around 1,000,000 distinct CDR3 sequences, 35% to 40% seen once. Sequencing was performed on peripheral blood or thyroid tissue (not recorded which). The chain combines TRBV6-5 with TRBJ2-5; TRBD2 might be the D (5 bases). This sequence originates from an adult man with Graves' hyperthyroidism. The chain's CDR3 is CASSYSPVRAGETQYF. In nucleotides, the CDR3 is TGTGCCAGCAGTTACTCCCCCGTGAGGGCAGGAGAGACCCAGTACTTC.